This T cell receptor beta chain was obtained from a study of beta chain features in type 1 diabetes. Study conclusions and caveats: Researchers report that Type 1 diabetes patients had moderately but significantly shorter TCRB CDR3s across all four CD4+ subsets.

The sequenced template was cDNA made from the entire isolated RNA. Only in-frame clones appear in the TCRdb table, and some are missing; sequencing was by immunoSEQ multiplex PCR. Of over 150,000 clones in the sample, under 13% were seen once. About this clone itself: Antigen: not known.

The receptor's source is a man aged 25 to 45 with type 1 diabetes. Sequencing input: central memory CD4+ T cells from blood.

DNA for the CDR3: TGTGCCAGCAGCCGACAGGGCTCTGGAAACACCATATATTTT. Its protein product is CASSRQGSGNTIYF. The chain links TRBV6-6 to TRBJ1-3; TRBD1 matches 7 bases. With 6 bases clipped from V and 0 bases from J, the junction kept 2 bases outside the gene matches. Germline V gene sequence: CDR1 MNHNY, CDR2 SVGAGI (reference sequence). This CDR3 comprises 14 residues.